This is a list of T cell receptor beta chains from one sample in a study of cytomegalovirus exposure and HLA in healthy donors. Some clones are missing from TCRdb's copy, which holds only in-frame ones; the method was immunoSEQ multiplex PCR. The sample holds approximately 190,000 clones, roughly nine tenths seen once. Material: PBMCs. These receptors all stem from a boy younger than 10 in good health and CMV-seronegative. The conserved cysteine and the conserved F or W are not part of the CDR3 here. A D gene is named only where the DNA matches it firmly. Clone size is not always given. Where it is, it says once, few, many or a class for expanded clones.

d_call | j_call | clone_size | v_call | cdr3_aa
. | TRBJ2-5 | . | TRBV13 | ASSLADYIPETQY
. | TRBJ1-2 | . | TRBV5-1 | ASSLESGVRFYGYT
TRBD1 | TRBJ2-7 | once | TRBV18 | ASSPGTGGPYEQY
. | TRBJ1-5 | . | TRBV2 | ASSERGADQPQH
. | TRBJ1-4 | . | TRBV25-1 | ASNLRNEKLF
. | TRBJ1-1 | once | TRBV28 | ASRGEGVSTEAF
. | TRBJ2-1 | . | TRBV6-5 | ASSKPGLGLDEQF
TRBD1 | TRBJ2-7 | . | TRBV2 | ASLGPGTEGSEQY
TRBD1 | TRBJ1-3 | . | TRBV7-2 | ASSQDDRAWNTIY
. | TRBJ2-3 | . | TRBV5-4 | ASSLGLGAPDTQY
. | TRBJ2-7 | . | TRBV15 | ATSRGTGFSYEQY
. | TRBJ1-5 | . | TRBV11-2 | ASSLSGNQPQH
. | TRBJ2-5 | once | TRBV5-6 | AGSLSQKRGLETQY
TRBD1 | TRBJ1-2 | . | TRBV6-5 | ASSYQPGQASYT
TRBD1 | TRBJ2-1 | . | TRBV6-1 | ASKTRDRVDEQF
. | TRBJ1-3 | . | TRBV6-1 | ASSVFPGTGNTIY
. | TRBJ1-4 | . | TRBV28 | ASSLYQVGSGVEKLF
TRBD2 | TRBJ2-2 | . | TRBV11-2 | ASSLGLAGGINTGELF
TRBD1 | TRBJ1-5 | . | TRBV30 | AWWTGIGNQPQH
TRBD1 | TRBJ1-5 | . | TRBV27 | ASTPARGGKQPQH
. | TRBJ1-1 | . | TRBV2 | ASRRSRGGSNTEAF
TRBD1 | TRBJ1-1 | . | TRBV27 | ASSPPGRDREAAF
. | TRBJ2-5 | . | TRBV30 | AWNNGRSETQY
. | TRBJ2-7 | . | TRBV7-9 | AWGGYEQH
. | TRBJ2-7 | few | TRBV6-5 | ASSYGSGDYEQY
. | TRBJ2-3 | . | TRBV5-4 | ASQRQGTDTQY